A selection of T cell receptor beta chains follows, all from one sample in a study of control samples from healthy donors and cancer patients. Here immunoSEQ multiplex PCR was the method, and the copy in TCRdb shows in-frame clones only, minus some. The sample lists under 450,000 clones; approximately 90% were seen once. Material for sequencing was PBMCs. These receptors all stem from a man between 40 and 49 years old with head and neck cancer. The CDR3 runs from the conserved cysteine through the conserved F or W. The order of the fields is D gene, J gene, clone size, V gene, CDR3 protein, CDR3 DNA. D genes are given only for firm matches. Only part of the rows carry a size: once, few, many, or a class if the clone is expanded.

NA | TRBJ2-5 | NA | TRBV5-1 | CASSLVSSSDGETQYF | TGCGCCAGCAGCTTGGTCTCCTCCTCAGACGGGGAGACCCAGTACTTC
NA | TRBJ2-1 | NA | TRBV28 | CASNSRRGLEQFF | TGTGCCAGCAATTCCCGCCGGGGACTTGAGCAGTTCTTC
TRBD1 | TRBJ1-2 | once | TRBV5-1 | CASSSDDRGWGYTF | TGCGCCAGCAGCTCGGATGACAGGGGCTGGGGCTACACCTTC
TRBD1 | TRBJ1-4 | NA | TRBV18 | CASSPPRDRNEKLFF | TGTGCCAGCTCACCCCCCCGGGACAGAAATGAAAAACTGTTTTTT
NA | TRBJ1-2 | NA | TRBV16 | CASGAANYGYTF | TGTGCCAGCGGGGCAGCAAACTATGGCTACACCTTC
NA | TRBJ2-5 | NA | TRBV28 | CASSLPGAVQETQYF | TGTGCCAGCAGTTTACCAGGGGCCGTCCAAGAGACCCAGTACTTC
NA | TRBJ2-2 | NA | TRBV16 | CASSQWAANTGELFF | TGTGCCAGCAGCCAATGGGCAGCTAACACCGGGGAGCTGTTTTTT
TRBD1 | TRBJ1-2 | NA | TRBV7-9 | CASSGRDREGYTF | TGTGCCAGCAGCGGCCGGGACAGGGAAGGCTACACCTTC
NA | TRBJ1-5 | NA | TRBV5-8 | CASSLAGGAAQPQHF | TGTGCCAGCAGCTTGGCGGGGGGCGCAGCCCAGCCCCAGCATTTT
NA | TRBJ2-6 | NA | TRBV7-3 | CASSLTAGGLFDSGANVLTF | TGTGCCAGCAGCTTAACCGCAGGGGGGCTGTTCGACTCTGGGGCCAACGTCCTGACTTTC
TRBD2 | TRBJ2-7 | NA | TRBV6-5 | CASSYSNGRPAYEQYF | TGTGCCAGCAGTTACTCGAACGGGAGGCCTGCCTACGAGCAGTACTTC
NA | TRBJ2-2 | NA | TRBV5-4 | CASSLDSGIRELFF | TGTGCCAGCAGCTTGGATTCAGGGATAAGGGAGCTGTTTTTT
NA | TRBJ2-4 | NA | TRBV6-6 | CASSYSSGAQYF | TGTGCCAGCAGTTACTCGTCGGGGGCTCAGTACTTC
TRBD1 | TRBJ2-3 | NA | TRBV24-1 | CATSTWTGETDTQYF | TGTGCCACCAGTACCTGGACAGGGGAAACAGATACGCAGTATTTT
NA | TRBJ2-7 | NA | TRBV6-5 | CAIRAVDGTYEQYF | TGTGCCATTCGCGCAGTGGACGGGACCTACGAGCAGTACTTC
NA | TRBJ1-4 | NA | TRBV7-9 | CASSLGVGVEKLFF | TGTGCCAGCAGCTTAGGGGTCGGGGTCGAAAAACTGTTTTTT
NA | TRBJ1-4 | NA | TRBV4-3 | CASSQDRVFELFF | TGCGCCAGCAGCCAAGATAGGGTCTTCGAACTGTTTTTT
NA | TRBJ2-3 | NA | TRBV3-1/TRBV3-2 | CASSQRGVVPSTDTQYF | TGTGCCAGCAGCCAGAGGGGGGTTGTTCCTAGCACAGATACGCAGTATTTT
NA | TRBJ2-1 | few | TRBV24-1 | CATSSKSGGYNEQFF | TGTGCCACCAGCTCGAAGTCAGGTGGTTACAATGAGCAGTTCTTC
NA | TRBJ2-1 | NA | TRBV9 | CASSVGSTHNEQFF | TGTGCCAGCAGCGTAGGCTCCACTCACAATGAGCAGTTCTTC
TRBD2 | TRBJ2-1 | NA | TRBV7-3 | CASSLRASGSWGEQFF | TGTGCCAGCAGCTTAAGGGCTAGCGGGAGTTGGGGTGAGCAGTTCTTC
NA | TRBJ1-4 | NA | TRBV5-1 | CASSPIGLADNEKLFF | TGCGCCAGCAGCCCGATTGGGTTAGCAGATAATGAAAAACTGTTTTTT
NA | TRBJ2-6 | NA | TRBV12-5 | CASGLVTLTDGANVLTF | TGTGCTAGTGGTTTGGTCACCCTTACTGACGGGGCCAACGTCCTGACTTTC
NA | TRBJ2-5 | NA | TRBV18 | CASSPVQAAETQYF | TGTGCCAGCTCCCCGGTCCAGGCGGCGGAGACCCAGTACTTC
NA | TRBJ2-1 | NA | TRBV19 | CATRGGLDPNEQFF | TGTGCCACCAGGGGAGGGCTAGATCCCAATGAGCAGTTCTTC
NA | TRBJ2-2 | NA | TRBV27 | CASSVLTGELFF | TGTGCCAGCAGTGTCCTCACCGGGGAGCTGTTTTTT
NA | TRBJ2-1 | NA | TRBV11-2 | CASSLMVGGAGRNEQFF | TGTGCCAGCAGCCTGATGGTCGGGGGCGCGGGTCGCAATGAGCAGTTCTTC
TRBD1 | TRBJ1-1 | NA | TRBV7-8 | CASSLGQGNTEAFF | TGTGCCAGCAGCCTTGGACAGGGAAACACTGAAGCTTTCTTT
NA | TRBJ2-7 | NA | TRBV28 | CASSLLGGAYEQYF | TGTGCCAGCAGTTTATTGGGCGGAGCCTACGAGCAGTACTTC
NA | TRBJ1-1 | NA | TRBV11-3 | CASSSQGGNTEAFF | TGTGCCAGCAGCTCTCAGGGTGGGAACACTGAAGCTTTCTTT
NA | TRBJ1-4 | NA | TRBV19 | CASSIGEKLFF | TGTGCCAGTAGTATAGGTGAAAAACTGTTTTTT
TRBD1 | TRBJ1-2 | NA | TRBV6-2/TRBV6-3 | CASSEGQYYYGYTF | TGTGCCAGCAGTGAGGGACAGTACTACTATGGCTACACCTTC
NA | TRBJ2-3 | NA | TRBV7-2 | CASSPFGRGAGDTQYF | TGTGCCAGCAGCCCGTTTGGACGGGGGGCGGGAGATACGCAGTATTTT
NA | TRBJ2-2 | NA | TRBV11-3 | CASSPGGLTGDSGELFF | TGTGCCAGCAGCCCAGGGGGTTTAACAGGGGACTCCGGGGAGCTGTTTTTT
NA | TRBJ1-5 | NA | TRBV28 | CASSRTRAYSNQPQHF | TGTGCCAGCAGTCGAACCAGGGCGTATAGCAATCAGCCCCAGCATTTT
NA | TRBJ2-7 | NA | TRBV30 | CAWSVVDYEQYF | TGTGCCTGGAGTGTCGTGGACTACGAGCAGTACTTC